This TCR beta chain is from a study of blood T cell repertoires in COVID-19. Germline V gene lookup returns CDR1 MNHEY and CDR2 SMNVEV (reference sequence). Trimming shortened V by 5 bases and J by 4 bases, and 13 bases separated the two germline ends. CDR3 size: 14 residues. Profiled with immunoSEQ multiplex PCR; TCRdb holds only in-frame clones, not every one. Of about 400,000 clones in the sample, approximately 90% were seen once. The chain is built from TRBV27 and TRBJ2-3; no reliable D call. The origin of this receptor is a woman in her thirties with acute or convalescent COVID-19. The specimen sequenced was peripheral blood. The CDR3 DNA follows: TGTGCCAGCAGTCCAAACTTCTCGCCAGATACGCAGTATTTT. Amino acid sequence: CASSPNFSPDTQYF.